These 22 T cell receptor beta chains were all obtained from the same sample, sequenced in a study of shared clonotypes between healthy human individuals. The repertoire was sequenced with immunoSEQ multiplex PCR; TCRdb's copy has only in-frame clones and lacks some. Of about 1.1 million clones in the sample, around 78% were seen once. Sequenced sample: memory CD4+ T cells from PBMCs. Subset in this sample: CD45RA-negative fraction. These receptors were taken from a man between 18 and 29 years old in good health. Some clones in this sample may be carry-over from other donors' samples.

This chain uses TRBV25-1 with TRBJ2-5, with D perhaps TRBD2 (6 bases). The length of the CDR3 is 14 residues. V was trimmed by 4 bases and J by 5 bases, leaving 14 bases between them. Germline CDR1 and CDR2: MGHDK and SYGVNS. The CDR3 here is CASSVGGPVETQYF. In DNA, the CDR3 is TGTGCCAGCAGTGTGGGGGGACCAGTGGAGACCCAGTACTTC.

The chain combines TRBV28 with TRBJ2-1, with no clear D. This CDR3 is 12 amino acids long. Germline V gene sequence: CDR1 MDHEN, CDR2 SYDVKM. With 1 base removed from V and 8 bases from J, the gap between germline ends came to 6 bases. The CDR3 DNA is TGTGCCAGCAGTTTATTTTGGGATGAGCAGTTCTTC. The encoded protein is CASSLFWDEQFF.

This clone was observed a handful of times. The chain carries TRBV29-1 and TRBJ1-2; no reliable D call. The V gene's germline CDR1 is SQVTM and CDR2 ANQGSEA. This CDR3 spans 12 amino acids. V gave up 4 bases and J gave up 4 bases, with 10 bases separating them. The CDR3 loop is CSVAAASYGYTF. The CDR3, as DNA: TGCAGCGTTGCGGCAGCAAGCTATGGCTACACCTTC.

This chain uses TRBV5-1 with TRBJ2-3, with unresolved D. The germline V gene has CDR1 SGHRS and CDR2 YFSETQ. The CDR3 sequence is 12 residues long. V lost 5 bases and J lost 4, with 8 bases in between. The CDR3 DNA follows: TGCGCCAGCAGGGAAATCCCAGATACGCAGTATTTT. This gives the protein CASREIPDTQYF.

The CDR3 coding sequence is TGTGCCAGCAGCCCGACAGGGGGTAAGGCAGATACGCAGTATTTT. Encoded protein: CASSPTGGKADTQYF. The J gene is TRBJ2-3, the V gene TRBV5-4; TRBD1 matches at 9 bases. Germline loops: CDR1 SGHNT, CDR2 YYREEE (reference sequence). CDR3 length equals 15 residues. The ends lost 4 bases at V and 4 bases at J; junction bases unmatched: 7.

This clone was seen only once. The V gene is TRBV7-9, the J gene TRBJ1-3; D call uncertain. CDR3 size: 12 residues. From germline, CDR1 is SEHNR and CDR2 FQNEAQ (reference sequence). Trimming left V 2 bases short and J 6 bases short, with 5 bases between. The DNA for the CDR3 is TGTGCCAGCAGCTTACGAGAAAACACCATATATTTT. It yields the protein CASSLRENTIYF.

This clone has only one observation. The chain couples TRBV10-1 to TRBJ2-3, with 7 bases matching TRBD2. Germline V gene sequence: CDR1 WNHNN, CDR2 SYGVQD (reference sequence). This CDR3 is built from 15 residues. J was trimmed by 4 bases and V by 4 bases; bases with no gene match: 8. The CDR3 sequence: CASSGEGGRPDTQYF. As DNA, the CDR3 is TGCGCCAGCAGTGGTGAGGGAGGGAGGCCAGATACGCAGTATTTT.

This clone was observed a few times. V is TRBV2 and J is TRBJ2-7, with 10 positions matching TRBD1. Germline V gene data show CDR1 as SNHLY and CDR2 as FYNNEI. The CDR3 extends over 16 amino acids. J was trimmed by 1 base and V by 0 bases; bases with no gene match: 3. The DNA of the CDR3 is TGTGCCAGCAGTGAAGCCCTGGGACAGGGGTCCTACGAGCAGTACTTC. As protein: CASSEALGQGSYEQYF.

The rearrangement uses TRBV30 and TRBJ1-2, with 7 bases matching TRBD1. V lost 3 bases, J lost 0 bases, and 7 bases stayed unmatched. CDR1 is GTSNPN, CDR2 SVGIG, per germline (reference sequence). CDR3 length: 15 amino acids. CDR3 bases: TGTGCCTGGAGGGTACAGGGGACAGCTAACTATGGCTACACCTTC. It is translated as CAWRVQGTANYGYTF.

This clone was seen a handful of times. The same CDR3 is also encoded by other DNA sequences in this sample. V is TRBV5-4 and J is TRBJ1-1; D not certain. CDR1 is SGHNT, CDR2 YYREEE, per germline (reference sequence). V lost 0 bases and J lost 3, with 9 bases in between. The CDR3 has 14 residues. CDR3 in amino acids: CASSLVVGDTEAFF. CDR3 in DNA: TGTGCCAGCAGCTTGGTAGTTGGAGACACTGAAGCTTTCTTT.

This chain joins TRBV5-5 and TRBJ2-5; TRBD2 might be the D (5 bases). This CDR3 has 15 residues. With 3 bases removed from V and 5 bases from J, the gap between germline ends came to 17 bases. Germline-derived CDR1 and CDR2 are SGHKS and YYEKEE (reference sequence). CDR3: CASSSKVVSGETQYF. DNA for the CDR3: TGTGCCAGCAGCTCGAAGGTGGTTTCGGGGGAGACCCAGTACTTC.

The chain links TRBV6-5 to TRBJ2-1; 12 bases fit TRBD2. The CDR3 is made up of 15 amino acids. With V trimmed by 6 bases and J by 6 bases, 6 bases remained unmatched. Germline CDR1 is MNHEY and CDR2 is SVGAGI. CDR3 region: CASSTRTSGANEQFF. CDR3 sequence (DNA): TGTGCCAGCAGCACCCGGACTAGCGGGGCCAATGAGCAGTTCTTC.

In this sample, this clone turned up once. The chain has TRBV4-1 and TRBJ1-3; tentatively, D is TRBD1 (5 bases). With 3 bases removed from V and 2 bases from J, the gap between germline ends came to 11 bases. Germline V lookup: CDR1 MGHRA, CDR2 YSYEKL. The CDR3 has 15 residues. In DNA form, the CDR3 reads TGCGCCAGCAGCCAGAACACGGGACCTGGAAACACCATATATTTT. Translating gives CASSQNTGPGNTIYF.

The rearrangement uses TRBV6-5 and TRBJ1-5, with TRBD1 identical over 7 bases. CDR3 length equals 15 residues. The germline V gene has CDR1 MNHEY and CDR2 SVGAGI. Trimming cost V 6 bases and J 5 bases; bases outside gene matches: 10. This CDR3 is CASSRTGREDQPQHF. In DNA form, the CDR3 reads TGTGCCAGCAGCAGGACAGGCAGGGAGGATCAGCCCCAGCATTTT.

The chain links TRBV28 to TRBJ1-2; 10 bases are a match to TRBD1. The CDR3 extends over 19 amino acids. Germline CDR1 reads MDHEN; CDR2 reads SYDVKM. The ends lost 4 bases at V and 4 bases at J; junction bases unmatched: 18. The CDR3 loop reads CASSSPNDRGRGWSYGYTF. The CDR3 DNA reads as TGTGCCAGCAGTTCTCCAAATGACAGGGGGCGCGGATGGAGCTATGGCTACACCTTC.

There are a few counts of this clone. CDR3: CASSLSAGETQYF. The CDR3 DNA sequence: TGTGCCAGCAGCTTATCAGCGGGAGAGACCCAGTACTTC. The V call is TRBV7-2, the J call TRBJ2-5; maybe TRBD2 (6 bases). Germline V gene lookup returns CDR1 SGHTA and CDR2 FQGNSA. Trimming removed 2 bases from V and 4 bases from J, with 8 bases in between. This CDR3 spans 13 amino acids.

This clone was picked up a small number of times. The chain uses TRBV29-1 and TRBJ2-1; the match to TRBD2 covers 7 bases. The CDR3 loop spans 14 amino acids. Germline values: CDR1 SQVTM, CDR2 ANQGSEA. V lost 6 bases, J lost 6 bases, and 11 bases stayed unmatched. The CDR3 DNA is TGCAGCGTAATGACTAGCAACCTGCTCAATGAGCAGTTCTTC. It translates to CSVMTSNLLNEQFF.

The rearrangement uses TRBV5-1 and TRBJ1-2; 12 bases fit TRBD1. CDR3 length: 15 residues. The V segment lost 1 base and the J segment 6 bases; nucleotides outside the gene matches: 4. From germline, CDR1 is SGHRS and CDR2 YFSETQ. The DNA of the CDR3 is TGCGCCAGCAGCTTGCGGGACAGGGGGCCTGATGGCTACACCTTC. It yields the protein CASSLRDRGPDGYTF.

This clone was seen once. CDR3 in amino acids: CASSSSGQAYEQYF. The CDR3 DNA reads TGTGCCAGCAGCTCTAGCGGTCAGGCCTACGAGCAGTACTTC. This chain uses TRBV11-3 with TRBJ2-7; 7 bases align to TRBD2. The CDR3 covers 14 residues. J lost 2 bases, V lost 4 bases, and 5 bases had no gene match. Germline V lookup: CDR1 SGHNT, CDR2 YENEEA.

The V call is TRBV5-1, the J call TRBJ2-1; D is undetermined. The CDR3 spans 13 residues. The germline V and J ends were trimmed by 2 bases and 16 bases, with 19 bases remaining between them. Germline assignment: CDR1 SGHRS and CDR2 YFSETQ. CDR3 residues: CASSFIAGSPAFF. DNA of the CDR3: TGCGCCAGCAGCTTCATTGCCGGCTCGCCGGCATTCTTC.

This clone was detected once. This chain links TRBV27 with TRBJ2-6; D unclear. The CDR3 is 15 amino acids. Germline CDR1 MNHEY, CDR2 SMNVEV (reference sequence). Trimming pared 3 bases from V and 2 bases from J, leaving 8 bases between. The CDR3 DNA follows: TGTGCCAGCAGTTTTATGGGCACTGGGGCCAACGTCCTGACTTTC. Translating gives CASSFMGTGANVLTF.

The chain recombines TRBV18 with TRBJ1-5; 8 bases are shared with TRBD1. The V gene's germline CDR1 is KGHSH and CDR2 LQKENI. V was pared by 6 bases and J by 6 bases, with 10 bases of the junction left unmatched. The CDR3 covers 15 residues. The CDR3 loop is CASSPQGARGQPQHF. Here the CDR3 DNA reads TGTGCCAGCTCGCCGCAGGGGGCGCGGGGTCAGCCCCAGCATTTT.